These 25 T cell receptor beta chains came from one sample sequenced in a study of vaccination effects on CD4 cells after COVID-19 (dated by TCRdb to 2021 to 2024). Their recognized antigens are unknown. After more than 9 days of culture, CD4+ T cells were isolated with the EasySep CD4+ T cell isolation kit. The method behind the library was the immunoSEQ multiplex PCR assay. TCRdb holds this immuneACCESS table with in-frame rearrangements only. Some clones are missing; in checked studies, unresolved V genes explain under half, and the rest has no known cause. The sample data list 32,000 or so clones, and around 67% of these were observed just once. Of the sample, 4% to 4.5% is held by the ten largest clones. The specimen was CD4+ T cells from PBMCs cultured without peptide, collected before COVID-19 vaccination. The receptors were gathered from a human donor who received a COVID-19 vaccine.

The chain carries TRBV6-2 or TRBV6-3 and TRBJ2-7, with 9 bases that match TRBD2. Unmatched junction bases numbered 3, after V lost 4 bases and J lost 2 bases. This CDR3 is 14 amino acids long. The germline V gene encodes CDR1 MNHEY and CDR2 SVGEGT. The CDR3 spells CASSFLAGAYEQYF. Written as DNA, the CDR3 is TGTGCCAGCAGTTTTTTAGCGGGAGCCTACGAGCAGTACTTC.

This clone appeared a few times. The genes are TRBV27 and TRBJ2-1; 10 bases map to TRBD1. This CDR3 is 18 amino acids long. Trimming removed 8 bases from V and 0 bases from J; junction bases left unmatched: 13. The V gene's germline CDR1 is MNHEY and CDR2 SMNVEV (reference sequence). The CDR3 region is CASAAGTGAISSYNEQFF. The CDR3 DNA follows: TGTGCCAGCGCAGCCGGGACAGGGGCTATAAGCTCCTACAATGAGCAGTTCTTC.

This clone is judged medium-sized. This chain links TRBV19 with TRBJ1-2, with 8 bases fitting TRBD1. CDR1 is LNHDA, CDR2 SQIVND, per germline (reference sequence). The CDR3 totals 16 residues. Trimming cost V 5 bases and J 5 bases; bases outside gene matches: 13. For the CDR3, the DNA is TGTGCCAGTAGTCCGAAGACAGGGGTTATTGAGTATGGCTACACCTTC. Protein product: CASSPKTGVIEYGYTF.

This sequence joins TRBV24-1 and TRBJ2-3, with a tentative D call TRBD1 (5 bases). CDR1 is KGHDR and CDR2 is SFDVKD in the germline V gene. V gave up 5 bases and J gave up 3 bases, with 8 bases separating them. This CDR3 region has 13 residues. CDR3 DNA sequence: TGTGCCACCAGTGCGCAGGGTACAGATACGCAGTATTTT. It is translated as CATSAQGTDTQYF.

This chain joins TRBV10-1 and TRBJ2-1, with a tentative D call TRBD2 (5 bases). This CDR3 comprises 14 residues. Germline CDR1 WNHNN, CDR2 SYGVQD (reference sequence). The V end lost 5 bases, the J end lost 4 bases, and 12 bases lay between the germline ends. For the CDR3, the DNA is TGCGCCAGCAGTTCCGGGATGGGATACAATGAGCAGTTCTTC. Its protein product is CASSSGMGYNEQFF.

The rearrangement joins TRBV4-1 to TRBJ2-7, with 7 bases lining up with TRBD2. CDR1 and CDR2 from the germline V gene are MGHRA and YSYEKL. The V and J ends lost 1 base and 4 bases, in that order; junction bases with no gene match: 10. This CDR3 contains 16 residues. CDR3 in amino acids: CASSQATSSGAYEQYF. The CDR3 DNA sequence: TGCGCCAGCAGCCAAGCCACCTCGAGCGGGGCTTACGAGCAGTACTTC.

The chain uses TRBV5-1 and TRBJ2-2; TRBD1 aligns across 11 bases. Losses at the gene ends were 3 bases for V and 4 bases for J; bases not matched to a gene: 2. CDR1 is SGHRS and CDR2 is YFSETQ in the germline V gene. This CDR3 has 15 amino acids. CDR3 sequence: CASSWGQGGTGELFF. The CDR3 coding sequence is TGCGCCAGCAGCTGGGGACAGGGGGGCACCGGGGAGCTGTTTTTT.

The chain carries TRBV25-1 and TRBJ2-4; no clear D. Germline loops: CDR1 MGHDK, CDR2 SYGVNS. V lost 1 base and J lost 0, with 7 bases in between. CDR3 length: 15 residues. In DNA form, the CDR3 reads TGTGCCAGCAGTGAATCTTCCGTAGCCAAAAACATTCAGTACTTC. It is translated as CASSESSVAKNIQYF.

The chain carries TRBV6-6 and TRBJ1-4; 7 bases fit TRBD1. Germline V gene lookup returns CDR1 MNHNY and CDR2 SVGAGI (reference sequence). Losses at the gene ends were 5 bases for V and 5 bases for J; bases not matched to a gene: 8. There are 15 residues in the CDR3. CDR3: CASSDRVVGNEKLFF. The CDR3 DNA follows: TGTGCCAGCAGTGACAGGGTAGTGGGAAATGAAAAACTGTTTTTT.

The rearrangement uses TRBV18 and TRBJ2-1, with D unresolved. The CDR3 covers 15 residues. V lost 3 bases, J lost 6 bases, and 15 bases lay in between. Looked up from germline, CDR1 is KGHSH and CDR2 is LQKENI. The CDR3 reads CASSPIVARGNEQFF. The CDR3 coding sequence is TGTGCCAGCTCACCGATTGTGGCGCGCGGCAATGAGCAGTTCTTC. Full variable domain (outside the CDR3, taken from reference TRBV18 and TRBJ2-1): NAGVMQNPRHLVRRRGQEARLRCSPMKGHSHVYWYRQLPEEGLKFMVYLQKENIIDESGMPKERFSAEFPKEGPSILRIQQVVRGDSAAYFCASSPIVARGNEQFFGPGTRLTVL.

The chain combines TRBV11-2 with TRBJ2-2; D unclear. Germline CDR1 SGHAT, CDR2 FQNNGV. This CDR3 is 12 amino acids long. Trimming pared 5 bases from V and 3 bases from J, leaving 4 bases between. CDR3 DNA: TGTGCCAGCAGCCCAGACACCGGGGAGCTGTTTTTT. Protein: CASSPDTGELFF.

The chain recombines TRBV9 with TRBJ1-1, with 8 bases fitting TRBD1. V lost 6 bases and J lost 4; bases outside the gene matches: 8. Per germline, CDR1 SGDLS and CDR2 YYNGEE. The CDR3 has 14 amino acids. In nucleotides, the CDR3 is TGTGCCAGCACCAAGACAGGGGTCGGCACTGAAGCTTTCTTT. Its translation is CASTKTGVGTEAFF.

This clone was counted a few times. The rearrangement uses TRBV5-1 and TRBJ2-4, with D perhaps assigned TRBD1 or TRBD2 (5 bases each). Germline loops: CDR1 SGHRS, CDR2 YFSETQ. The CDR3 runs 15 residues. Trimming removed 0 bases from V and 3 bases from J, with 10 bases in between. CDR3 sequence (DNA): TGCGCCAGCAGCTTGGGGGGGTATGGCAAAAACATTCAGTACTTC. Its translation: CASSLGGYGKNIQYF.

In this sample, this clone turned up a few times. The CDR3 nucleotides are TGTGCCACCAGCAGAGAAACGTTTAGTCTCCAGAATCAGCCCCAGCATTTT. As protein: CATSRETFSLQNQPQHF. This sequence joins TRBV15 and TRBJ1-5; D not certain. CDR1 and CDR2 (germline): LNHNV, YYDKDF (reference sequence). The CDR3 length is 17 residues. The V end was cut by 0 bases, the J end by 4 bases, with 16 bases between.

This chain joins TRBV2 and TRBJ1-5; D remains unclear. The germline V gene encodes CDR1 SNHLY and CDR2 FYNNEI. This CDR3 is built from 14 residues. With 5 bases removed from V and 6 bases from J, the gap between germline ends came to 14 bases. CDR3: CASSFQAKGQPQHF. The CDR3 nucleotides are TGTGCCAGCAGTTTCCAGGCGAAGGGTCAGCCCCAGCATTTT.

The rearrangement uses TRBV18 and TRBJ1-5; D is uncertain. Per germline, CDR1 KGHSH and CDR2 LQKENI. The CDR3 is made up of 14 amino acids. With 2 bases removed from V and 0 bases from J, the gap between germline ends came to 5 bases. In DNA form, the CDR3 reads TGTGCCAGCTCACCAACAGATAGCAATCAGCCCCAGCATTTT. This sequence encodes CASSPTDSNQPQHF.

V usage is TRBV3-1 (or the pseudogene TRBV3-2) and J usage is TRBJ2-5, with D perhaps given as TRBD1 or TRBD2 (6 bases each). The CDR3 length is 14 residues. V lost 0 bases, J lost 5 bases, and 10 bases lay in between. The germline gives CDR1 LGHDT, CDR2 YNNKEL (reference sequence). CDR3 sequence (DNA): TGTGCCAGCAGCCAAGAGGGGGGCGAGGAGACCCAGTACTTC. It encodes CASSQEGGEETQYF.

The sample holds a few counts of this clone. The chain couples TRBV19 to TRBJ1-4, with 7 nucleotides matching TRBD1. Germline V lookup: CDR1 LNHDA, CDR2 SQIVND (reference sequence). Trimming at V came to 4 bases and at J to 7 bases, leaving 9 bases not matched to a gene. The CDR3 has 15 amino acids. This chain's CDR3 is CASSTIQGSTEKLFF. CDR3 in DNA: TGTGCCAGTAGTACGATACAGGGGTCCACTGAAAAACTGTTTTTT.

V usage is TRBV2 and J usage is TRBJ2-1; D possibly matches TRBD1 or TRBD2 (6 bases each). This CDR3 has 11 amino acids. Between the trimmed V and J ends, which lost 6 bases and 13 bases, there was a span of 13 bases. CDR1 and CDR2 from the germline V gene are SNHLY and FYNNEI. CDR3 region: CASREGDSQFF. The DNA of the CDR3 is TGTGCCAGCAGAGAGGGGGACTCCCAGTTCTTC. Full variable domain (missing parts from reference TRBV2 and TRBJ2-1): EPEVTQTPSHQVTQMGQEVILRCVPISNHLYFYWYRQILGQKVEFLVSFYNNEISEKSEIFDDQFSVERPDGSNFTLKIRSTKLEDSAMYFCASREGDSQFFGPGTRLTVL.

This chain links TRBV29-1 with TRBJ1-2, with 8 bases fitting TRBD1. This CDR3 is 13 amino acids long. J gave up 5 bases and V 7 bases, and 9 bases lay outside the gene matches. Germline assignment: CDR1 SQVTM and CDR2 ANQGSEA. This CDR3 is CSARTGSGYGYTF. The CDR3 nucleotides read TGCAGCGCCCGGACAGGGTCTGGGTATGGCTACACCTTC.

The rearrangement joins TRBV29-1 to TRBJ1-5; D might be TRBD1 (6 bases). The CDR3 length is 13 residues. The germline V and J ends were trimmed by 6 bases and 0 bases, with 9 bases remaining between them. Germline CDR1 and CDR2: SQVTM and ANQGSEA. The CDR3 bases are TGCAGCGTGGCAGGGGCTAGCAATCAGCCCCAGCATTTT. Its translation is CSVAGASNQPQHF. The whole variable domain, remainder taken from reference TRBV29-1 and TRBJ1-5, is SAVISQKPSRDICQRGTSLTIQCQVDSQVTMMFWYRQQPGQSLTLIATANQGSEATYESGFVIDKFPISRPNLTFSTLTVSNMSPEDSSIYLCSVAGASNQPQHFGDGTRLSIL.

The rearrangement uses TRBV9 and TRBJ1-5; 9 positions match TRBD1. This CDR3 has 14 residues. Trimming cost V 4 bases and J 7 bases; bases outside gene matches: 6. Germline V lookup: CDR1 SGDLS, CDR2 YYNGEE. The CDR3 reads CASSSGQGWQPQHF. The CDR3 DNA sequence: TGTGCCAGCAGCTCTGGACAGGGGTGGCAGCCCCAGCATTTT. The whole variable domain, filled in from reference TRBV9 and TRBJ1-5, reads DSGVTQTPKHLITATGQRVTLRCSPRSGDLSVYWYQQSLDQGLQFLIQYYNGEERAKGNILERFSAQQFPDLHSELNLSSLELGDSALYFCASSSGQGWQPQHFGDGTRLSIL.

The rearrangement uses TRBV19 and TRBJ2-3; 12 positions agree with TRBD2. In germline, CDR1 is LNHDA, CDR2 SQIVND (reference sequence). V lost 4 bases and J lost 0; bases outside the gene matches: 2. There are 16 residues in the CDR3. The CDR3 loop is CASSRLAGASTDTQYF. In nucleotides, the CDR3 is TGTGCCAGTAGTAGACTAGCGGGGGCCAGCACAGATACGCAGTATTTT.

This clone was seen a handful of times. The chain employs TRBV6-1 and TRBJ1-1; D not certain. CDR3 length: 17 residues. Germline V gene lookup returns CDR1 MNHNS and CDR2 SASEGT. V was shortened by 2 bases and J by 0 bases, with 16 bases between the two germline ends. In DNA, the CDR3 is TGTGCCAGCAGTGAACGGGTAGTACGGCGTATGAACACTGAAGCTTTCTTT. Translated: CASSERVVRRMNTEAFF.

J is TRBJ2-1 and V is TRBV19; 10 bases are a match to TRBD2. After removal of 5 bases from V and 10 bases from J, the junction contained 5 bases not matched to a gene. CDR1 is LNHDA and CDR2 is SQIVND in the germline V gene (reference sequence). The CDR3 covers 13 residues. The CDR3 DNA reads as TGTGCCAGTAGTTCTCTAGCGGGAGAAGAGCAGTTCTTC. This codes for CASSSLAGEEQFF.